This entry features one TCR beta chain sequence. The source of the sample is a study of blood T cell repertoires in COVID-19. Study summary: Acute-phase and convalescent COVID-19 samples originated in the United States, Italy and Spain. From T cells, B-cell-depleted T cells, or PBMCs came the material, which was cDNA or gDNA.

This CDR3 spans 12 amino acids. In germline, CDR1 is MDHEN, CDR2 SYDVKM. V lost 5 bases, J lost 7 bases, and 4 bases stayed unmatched. How the authors handled the data: Counts of nucleated cells, estimated from reference gene primer amplification, were obtained. Profiled with immunoSEQ multiplex PCR; TCRdb holds only in-frame clones, not every one. For V, J and clone size, that table is used; D and trimming come from the DNA. The repertoire holds tens of thousands of clones, around nine tenths seen once, with approximately 19% in the top ten. This receptor was obtained from an elderly woman with acute or convalescent COVID-19. The sequenced material came from peripheral blood. The chain couples TRBV28 to TRBJ1-2, with 7 bases aligning to TRBD1. CDR3 sequence: CASSRDRVGYTF. DNA for the CDR3: TGTGCCAGCAGTCGCGACAGGGTTGGCTACACCTTC.